Listed below are T cell receptor beta chains from one sample, sequenced in a study of blood T cell repertoires in COVID-19. Method: immunoSEQ multiplex PCR; TCRdb's copy keeps in-frame clones and lacks some. The data hold about 180,000 clones, with about 88% observed a single time. Sequenced input: peripheral blood. Receptors originate from a man aged 18 to 30 who had recovered from COVID-19. The CDR3 runs from the conserved cysteine through the conserved F or W. Each record gives: clone size, V gene, D gene, J gene, CDR3 protein, CDR3 DNA. The D gene is left open where the match is weak. Size tells how often a clone was seen (once, few, many) or the class of an expanded clone, and some rows leave it out.

abundance: .
v_gene: TRBV29-1
d_gene: .
j_gene: TRBJ1-1
CDR3aa: CSVSQSEAFF
CDR3nt: TGCAGCGTTTCTCAGTCTGAAGCTTTCTTT

abundance: once
v_gene: TRBV15
d_gene: .
j_gene: TRBJ1-1
CDR3aa: CATSRENSMNTEAFF
CDR3nt: TGTGCCACCAGCAGAGAAAACAGCATGAACACTGAAGCTTTCTTT

abundance: .
v_gene: TRBV27
d_gene: .
j_gene: TRBJ2-1
CDR3aa: CASSLSNWHEQFF
CDR3nt: TGTGCCAGCAGTTTATCGAATTGGCATGAGCAGTTCTTC

abundance: once
v_gene: TRBV6-5
d_gene: TRBD2
j_gene: TRBJ2-1
CDR3aa: CASTIAGGPWNEQFF
CDR3nt: TGTGCCAGCACTATAGCGGGAGGGCCATGGAATGAGCAGTTCTTC

abundance: few
v_gene: TRBV6-2/TRBV6-3
d_gene: .
j_gene: TRBJ1-5
CDR3aa: CASSYSPSGGNQPQHF
CDR3nt: TGTGCCAGCAGTTATTCGCCCTCAGGCGGCAATCAGCCCCAGCATTTT

abundance: .
v_gene: TRBV7-9
d_gene: .
j_gene: TRBJ1-4
CDR3aa: CASSLKQGDREKLFF
CDR3nt: TGTGCCAGCAGCCTGAAACAGGGAGATCGAGAAAAACTGTTTTTT

abundance: .
v_gene: TRBV18
d_gene: TRBD1
j_gene: TRBJ2-7
CDR3aa: CASSPEPGQGIYEQYF
CDR3nt: TGTGCCAGCTCACCAGAGCCGGGACAGGGGATCTACGAGCAGTACTTC

abundance: .
v_gene: TRBV7-2
d_gene: .
j_gene: TRBJ2-3
CDR3aa: CASSQTSLTDTQYF
CDR3nt: TGTGCCAGCAGCCAGACTAGTCTCACAGATACGCAGTATTTT

abundance: once
v_gene: TRBV6-2/TRBV6-3
d_gene: .
j_gene: TRBJ2-1
CDR3aa: CASSYGPPSYNEQFF
CDR3nt: TGTGCCAGCAGTTACGGCCCACCCTCCTACAATGAGCAGTTCTTC

abundance: .
v_gene: TRBV6-2/TRBV6-3
d_gene: .
j_gene: TRBJ2-3
CDR3aa: CASSYLKGGDWTQYF
CDR3nt: TGTGCCAGCAGTTACCTCAAGGGCGGGGATTGGACGCAGTATTTT

abundance: .
v_gene: TRBV4-3
d_gene: .
j_gene: TRBJ2-3
CDR3aa: CASSLAGTGGNTQYF
CDR3nt: TGCGCCAGCAGCCTCGCCGGGACTGGGGGGAATACGCAGTATTTT

abundance: .
v_gene: TRBV10-3
d_gene: .
j_gene: TRBJ1-4
CDR3aa: CAISLNNEKLFF
CDR3nt: TGTGCCATCAGTCTTAATAATGAAAAACTGTTTTTT

abundance: .
v_gene: TRBV19
d_gene: .
j_gene: TRBJ1-1
CDR3aa: CASSFRGQMNTEAFF
CDR3nt: TGTGCCAGTAGTTTTAGGGGACAAATGAACACTGAAGCTTTCTTT

abundance: .
v_gene: TRBV7-9
d_gene: TRBD1
j_gene: TRBJ2-1
CDR3aa: CASSPEQGSSYNEQFF
CDR3nt: TGTGCCAGCAGCCCGGAACAGGGGAGCTCCTACAATGAGCAGTTCTTC

abundance: .
v_gene: TRBV29-1
d_gene: .
j_gene: TRBJ1-1
CDR3aa: CSVVSGEAFF
CDR3nt: TGCAGCGTTGTGTCGGGGGAAGCTTTCTTT

abundance: .
v_gene: TRBV24-1
d_gene: .
j_gene: TRBJ2-2
CDR3aa: CATSDLETGNTGELFF
CDR3nt: TGTGCCACCAGTGATTTGGAGACAGGGAACACCGGGGAGCTGTTTTTT

abundance: once
v_gene: TRBV30
d_gene: .
j_gene: TRBJ2-2
CDR3aa: CAWTHRDTGELFF
CDR3nt: TGTGCCTGGACCCACAGGGACACCGGGGAGCTGTTTTTT

abundance: once
v_gene: TRBV19
d_gene: .
j_gene: TRBJ1-6
CDR3aa: CASSIGGTSPLHF
CDR3nt: TGTGCCAGTAGTATCGGGGGAACTTCACCCCTCCACTTT

abundance: .
v_gene: TRBV4-1
d_gene: .
j_gene: TRBJ2-7
CDR3aa: CASSQEGQGGYEQYF
CDR3nt: TGCGCCAGCAGCCAAGAAGGGCAGGGGGGCTACGAGCAGTACTTC

abundance: .
v_gene: TRBV29-1
d_gene: .
j_gene: TRBJ2-7
CDR3aa: CSVEEHYSNEQYF
CDR3nt: TGCAGCGTTGAAGAACACTATTCGAACGAGCAGTACTTC

abundance: .
v_gene: TRBV2
d_gene: .
j_gene: TRBJ1-2
CDR3aa: CASSEPDRSGGYTF
CDR3nt: TGTGCCAGCAGTGAACCAGACAGATCCGGCGGCTACACCTTC

abundance: .
v_gene: TRBV7-2
d_gene: .
j_gene: TRBJ1-1
CDR3aa: CASSLLTGNTEAFF
CDR3nt: TGTGCCAGCAGCTTGTTGACAGGGAACACTGAAGCTTTCTTT

abundance: .
v_gene: TRBV6-2/TRBV6-3
d_gene: .
j_gene: TRBJ1-1
CDR3aa: CASSYGGGVTEAFF
CDR3nt: TGTGCCAGCAGTTACGGAGGGGGGGTCACTGAAGCTTTCTTT

abundance: .
v_gene: TRBV12-1
d_gene: .
j_gene: TRBJ2-2
CDR3aa: CASSFGRGRNTGELFF
CDR3nt: TGTGCCAGCAGCTTTGGCAGGGGGCGCAACACCGGGGAGCTGTTTTTT

abundance: .
v_gene: TRBV18
d_gene: .
j_gene: TRBJ1-1
CDR3aa: CASSRGGKGVTEAFF
CDR3nt: TGTGCCAGCTCCCGGGGGGGGAAGGGTGTCACTGAAGCTTTCTTT

abundance: .
v_gene: TRBV5-4
d_gene: TRBD1
j_gene: TRBJ1-2
CDR3aa: CASSSGRDRANYGYTF
CDR3nt: TGTGCCAGCAGTTCAGGACGGGACAGAGCTAACTATGGCTACACCTTC

abundance: .
v_gene: TRBV11-3
d_gene: .
j_gene: TRBJ2-5
CDR3aa: CASSRGTDQETQYF
CDR3nt: TGTGCCAGCAGCCGGGGGACGGACCAAGAGACCCAGTACTTC

abundance: .
v_gene: TRBV6-5
d_gene: .
j_gene: TRBJ1-1
CDR3aa: CASNSRAAGTEAFF
CDR3nt: TGTGCCAGCAACTCCCGGGCGGCGGGGACTGAAGCTTTCTTT

abundance: .
v_gene: TRBV5-1
d_gene: .
j_gene: TRBJ2-7
CDR3aa: CASSLQGTPYEQYF
CDR3nt: TGCGCCAGCAGCTTACAGGGTACCCCCTACGAGCAGTACTTC